This T cell receptor beta chain appears in the sequencing data of a study of T cell repertoires in cytomegalovirus infection. Study details: Public TCR beta signatures provided an indication of both CMV infection and a matching HLA type.

This clonotype was counted between two and nine times. Its cognate antigen is unknown. TCRdb called the reads again in MiXCR, with one record for every CDR3 protein. Among about 240,000 distinct CDR3 sequences listed, over 9% were seen once. General study results and limits: CMV-specific TCR beta clonotypes restricted by HLA-C were the ones dominating the ex vivo response. Pooled public TCR beta family frequency picked out CMV carriers with the relevant HLA.

The TCR originated in a human donor in good health (CMV status not recorded). Some clones in this sample may be carry-over from other donors' samples. Sample: PBMCs.

This chain's CDR3 is CASSSPEAVYNEQFF. In nucleotides, the CDR3 is TGTGCCAGCAGCTCGCCGGAGGCAGTCTACAATGAGCAGTTCTTC. The chain employs TRBV5-5 and TRBJ2-1, with D possibly being TRBD2 (5 bases). This CDR3 spans 15 amino acids. Trimming cost V 3 bases and J 3 bases, with 13 bases left between them. Germline values: CDR1 SGHKS, CDR2 YYEKEE (reference sequence).